These T cell receptor beta chains were read from a single sample in a study of cytomegalovirus exposure and HLA in healthy donors. Repertoires were generated with immunoSEQ multiplex PCR, while TCRdb's copy carries only in-frame clones and drops some. The profile shows 150,000 to 200,000 clones, around 80% of them singletons. The specimen sequenced was PBMCs. These receptor sequences come from a woman under 30 in good health and CMV-seronegative. The CDR3 runs from the conserved cysteine through the conserved F or W. The order of the fields is CDR3 protein, CDR3 DNA, J gene, D gene, V gene, clone size. The D gene is left open where the match is weak. Size is omitted from some rows. Given values are once, few, many or a class for expanded clones.

CDR3 protein: CASKLAGVSTDTQYF; CDR3 DNA: TGCGCCAGCAAACTAGCGGGGGTTTCCACAGATACGCAGTATTTT; J gene: TRBJ2-3; D gene: TRBD2; V gene: TRBV4-1; clone size: few
CDR3 protein: CATRDRLPTTEAFF; CDR3 DNA: TGTGCCACCAGGGACAGACTACCCACCACTGAAGCTTTCTTT; J gene: TRBJ1-1; D gene: TRBD1; V gene: TRBV28; clone size: few
CDR3 protein: CASSASGLALGNTEAFF; CDR3 DNA: TGTGCCAGCAGCGCCAGCGGGCTAGCGTTAGGAAACACTGAAGCTTTCTTT; J gene: TRBJ1-1; D gene: NA; V gene: TRBV9; clone size: NA
CDR3 protein: CASSLSTGSYNEQFF; CDR3 DNA: TGTGCCAGCAGTTTATCGACAGGGTCCTACAATGAGCAGTTCTTC; J gene: TRBJ2-1; D gene: TRBD1; V gene: TRBV27; clone size: NA
CDR3 protein: CASGTGGMNTEAFF; CDR3 DNA: TGTGCCAGCGGGACAGGGGGAATGAACACTGAAGCTTTCTTT; J gene: TRBJ1-1; D gene: TRBD1; V gene: TRBV28; clone size: NA
CDR3 protein: CASSPGGNQPQHF; CDR3 DNA: TGTGCCAGCAGCCCAGGAGGGAATCAGCCCCAGCATTTT; J gene: TRBJ1-5; D gene: NA; V gene: TRBV16; clone size: NA
CDR3 protein: CASSLLNVLQVPSGNTIYF; CDR3 DNA: TGTGCCAGCAGCTTGCTGAACGTTCTACAGGTCCCCTCTGGAAACACCATATATTTT; J gene: TRBJ1-3; D gene: NA; V gene: TRBV7-2; clone size: NA
CDR3 protein: CASSLRGSKEKLFF; CDR3 DNA: TGTGCCAGCAGTTTACGGGGAAGTAAGGAAAAACTGTTTTTT; J gene: TRBJ1-4; D gene: NA; V gene: TRBV27; clone size: NA
CDR3 protein: CASSQGAGLPDYGYTF; CDR3 DNA: TGCGCCAGCAGCCAAGGAGCAGGGCTCCCCGACTATGGCTACACCTTC; J gene: TRBJ1-2; D gene: NA; V gene: TRBV4-3; clone size: NA
CDR3 protein: CASSLQAVGSNQPQHF; CDR3 DNA: TGTGCCAGCAGCTTGCAAGCGGTAGGCAGCAATCAGCCCCAGCATTTT; J gene: TRBJ1-5; D gene: NA; V gene: TRBV7-2; clone size: NA
CDR3 protein: CASSQDPTSGGGYTQYF; CDR3 DNA: TGCGCCAGCAGCCAGGACCCGACTAGCGGGGGGGGGTATACGCAGTATTTT; J gene: TRBJ2-3; D gene: TRBD2; V gene: TRBV4-3; clone size: NA
CDR3 protein: CASSYRGNQPQHF; CDR3 DNA: TGTGCCAGCAGCTATCGAGGGAATCAGCCCCAGCATTTT; J gene: TRBJ1-5; D gene: NA; V gene: TRBV7-2; clone size: NA
CDR3 protein: CASSLVSYNEQFF; CDR3 DNA: TGCGCCAGCAGCTTGGTGAGCTACAATGAGCAGTTCTTC; J gene: TRBJ2-1; D gene: NA; V gene: TRBV5-1; clone size: NA
CDR3 protein: CASSFFQGGQPQHF; CDR3 DNA: TGTGCCAGCAGCTTTTTCCAGGGTGGACAGCCCCAGCATTTT; J gene: TRBJ1-5; D gene: NA; V gene: TRBV5-5; clone size: NA
CDR3 protein: CASSAGGDGKRNEKLFF; CDR3 DNA: TGTGCCAGCAGCGCGGGGGGGGATGGAAAACGAAATGAAAAACTGTTTTTT; J gene: TRBJ1-4; D gene: NA; V gene: TRBV9; clone size: NA
CDR3 protein: CASSREAFF; CDR3 DNA: TGTGCCAGCAGTAGGGAGGCTTTCTTT; J gene: TRBJ1-1; D gene: NA; V gene: TRBV6-1; clone size: NA
CDR3 protein: CASSLSEGNYGYTF; CDR3 DNA: TGTGCCAGCAGCTTGTCAGAGGGTAACTATGGCTACACCTTC; J gene: TRBJ1-2; D gene: NA; V gene: TRBV5-5; clone size: few
CDR3 protein: CASSQDPYEQYF; CDR3 DNA: TGTGCCAGCAGCCAGGATCCATACGAGCAGTACTTC; J gene: TRBJ2-7; D gene: NA; V gene: TRBV28; clone size: NA
CDR3 protein: CASSQVAGGGETQYF; CDR3 DNA: TGTGCCAGCAGCCAAGTAGCGGGAGGTGGGGAGACCCAGTACTTC; J gene: TRBJ2-5; D gene: TRBD2; V gene: TRBV7-9; clone size: NA
CDR3 protein: CASRRGLTDGYTF; CDR3 DNA: TGTGCCAGCAGAAGGGGACTCACGGATGGCTACACCTTC; J gene: TRBJ1-2; D gene: NA; V gene: TRBV27; clone size: NA
CDR3 protein: CAWTGEMAGELFF; CDR3 DNA: TGTGCCTGGACAGGGGAGATGGCCGGGGAGCTGTTTTTT; J gene: TRBJ2-2; D gene: NA; V gene: TRBV30; clone size: NA
CDR3 protein: CASSLASGGYNEQFF; CDR3 DNA: TGTGCCAGCAGCTTAGCTAGCGGAGGCTACAATGAGCAGTTCTTC; J gene: TRBJ2-1; D gene: NA; V gene: TRBV7-2; clone size: NA
CDR3 protein: CAWSGFGLAGGLNTGELFF; CDR3 DNA: TGTGCCTGGAGTGGATTCGGACTAGCGGGAGGTTTGAACACCGGGGAGCTGTTTTTT; J gene: TRBJ2-2; D gene: TRBD2; V gene: TRBV30; clone size: NA
CDR3 protein: CASSLPGLPNYGYTF; CDR3 DNA: TGCGCCAGCAGCTTACCAGGACTTCCTAACTATGGCTACACCTTC; J gene: TRBJ1-2; D gene: NA; V gene: TRBV5-1; clone size: NA
CDR3 protein: CASSTGFDQPQHF; CDR3 DNA: TGTGCCAGCAGTACAGGGTTCGATCAGCCCCAGCATTTT; J gene: TRBJ1-5; D gene: NA; V gene: TRBV27; clone size: NA
CDR3 protein: CASSPIIGGPTGEQFF; CDR3 DNA: TGCGCCAGCAGCCCGATCATCGGGGGACCGACGGGGGAGCAGTTCTTC; J gene: TRBJ2-1; D gene: NA; V gene: TRBV5-1; clone size: NA
CDR3 protein: CASRPTGGSGNTIYF; CDR3 DNA: TGTGCCAGCAGGCCAACAGGGGGCTCTGGAAACACCATATATTTT; J gene: TRBJ1-3; D gene: TRBD1; V gene: TRBV6-5; clone size: NA
CDR3 protein: CATLSRGLYGYTF; CDR3 DNA: TGTGCCACCCTATCAAGAGGCTTGTATGGCTACACCTTC; J gene: TRBJ1-2; D gene: NA; V gene: TRBV19; clone size: NA
CDR3 protein: CAWNEGAYEKLFF; CDR3 DNA: TGTGCCTGGAACGAGGGGGCTTATGAAAAACTGTTTTTT; J gene: TRBJ1-4; D gene: TRBD1; V gene: TRBV30; clone size: NA
CDR3 protein: CASSTGQIQETQYF; CDR3 DNA: TGCGCCAGCAGCACGGGACAGATACAAGAGACCCAGTACTTC; J gene: TRBJ2-5; D gene: TRBD1; V gene: TRBV5-1; clone size: NA
CDR3 protein: CASIRDSHNEQFF; CDR3 DNA: TGTGCCAGCATCCGTGACAGCCACAATGAGCAGTTCTTC; J gene: TRBJ2-1; D gene: NA; V gene: TRBV2; clone size: few
CDR3 protein: CAWSRDRYEQYF; CDR3 DNA: TGTGCCTGGAGCAGGGATCGGTACGAGCAGTACTTC; J gene: TRBJ2-7; D gene: NA; V gene: TRBV30; clone size: NA
CDR3 protein: CASSSGTTGGTDTQYF; CDR3 DNA: TGTGCCAGCAGCTCGGGCACAACAGGGGGCACAGATACGCAGTATTTT; J gene: TRBJ2-3; D gene: TRBD1; V gene: TRBV5-4; clone size: NA
CDR3 protein: CASSPGHFSQTQYF; CDR3 DNA: TGTGCCAGCTCACCTGGGCACTTTTCGCAGACCCAGTACTTC; J gene: TRBJ2-5; D gene: NA; V gene: TRBV18; clone size: NA
CDR3 protein: CAWSVQNIQYF; CDR3 DNA: TGTGCCTGGAGTGTACAGAACATTCAGTACTTC; J gene: TRBJ2-4; D gene: NA; V gene: TRBV30; clone size: few
CDR3 protein: CASSTLGAYEQYF; CDR3 DNA: TGTGCCAGTAGTACTTTAGGGGCCTACGAGCAGTACTTC; J gene: TRBJ2-7; D gene: NA; V gene: TRBV19; clone size: NA
CDR3 protein: CASSSPQYSNQPQHF; CDR3 DNA: TGTGCCAGCAGTTCCCCGCAGTATAGCAATCAGCCCCAGCATTTT; J gene: TRBJ1-5; D gene: NA; V gene: TRBV6-6; clone size: NA
CDR3 protein: CASSFPTTGGKTEAFF; CDR3 DNA: TGTGCCAGCAGTTTCCCGACGACAGGGGGGAAGACTGAAGCTTTCTTT; J gene: TRBJ1-1; D gene: TRBD1; V gene: TRBV6-5; clone size: few
CDR3 protein: CASSPGQGVTYEQYF; CDR3 DNA: TGTGCCAGCAGCCCCGGACAGGGGGTGACGTACGAGCAGTACTTC; J gene: TRBJ2-7; D gene: TRBD1; V gene: TRBV4-2; clone size: NA
CDR3 protein: CASSESGTSGRYKYNEQFF; CDR3 DNA: TGTGCCAGCAGTGAATCCGGGACTAGCGGGCGATATAAATACAATGAGCAGTTCTTC; J gene: TRBJ2-1; D gene: TRBD2; V gene: TRBV28; clone size: once
CDR3 protein: CASSYRYPGTDTQYF; CDR3 DNA: TGTGCCAGCAGTTACAGGTATCCGGGGACAGATACGCAGTATTTT; J gene: TRBJ2-3; D gene: NA; V gene: TRBV6-5; clone size: NA
CDR3 protein: CASSRTGEETQYF; CDR3 DNA: TGCGCCAGCAGCCGGACAGGGGAAGAGACCCAGTACTTC; J gene: TRBJ2-5; D gene: TRBD1; V gene: TRBV5-1; clone size: NA
CDR3 protein: CATLGQSSRHYGYTF; CDR3 DNA: TGTGCCACTTTAGGACAGTCCTCGCGGCACTATGGCTACACCTTC; J gene: TRBJ1-2; D gene: NA; V gene: TRBV6-1; clone size: NA
CDR3 protein: CASTNREGAKNIQYF; CDR3 DNA: TGTGCCAGCACCAACAGGGAGGGAGCCAAAAACATTCAGTACTTC; J gene: TRBJ2-4; D gene: NA; V gene: TRBV6-1; clone size: NA
CDR3 protein: CASSEDRANTEAFF; CDR3 DNA: TGTGCCAGCAGCGAAGACAGGGCCAACACTGAAGCTTTCTTT; J gene: TRBJ1-1; D gene: TRBD1; V gene: TRBV5-6; clone size: few
CDR3 protein: CASSIRDRASYGYTF; CDR3 DNA: TGTGCCAGTAGTATCCGGGACAGGGCAAGCTATGGCTACACCTTC; J gene: TRBJ1-2; D gene: TRBD1; V gene: TRBV19; clone size: NA
CDR3 protein: CSASIADTQYF; CDR3 DNA: TGCAGTGCTAGTATAGCAGATACGCAGTATTTT; J gene: TRBJ2-3; D gene: NA; V gene: TRBV20-1; clone size: NA
CDR3 protein: CASSLGTSGRASYEQYF; CDR3 DNA: TGTGCCAGCAGCTTAGGGACTAGCGGGAGGGCCTCCTACGAGCAGTACTTC; J gene: TRBJ2-7; D gene: TRBD2; V gene: TRBV7-9; clone size: NA
CDR3 protein: CASSAFSGFRFF; CDR3 DNA: TGTGCCAGCAGTGCCTTTAGCGGCTTTAGGTTCTTC; J gene: TRBJ2-1; D gene: NA; V gene: TRBV2; clone size: few
CDR3 protein: CASSLKGSGTYEQYF; CDR3 DNA: TGTGCCAGCAGCTTAAAAGGAAGCGGTACCTACGAGCAGTACTTC; J gene: TRBJ2-7; D gene: NA; V gene: TRBV7-6; clone size: few